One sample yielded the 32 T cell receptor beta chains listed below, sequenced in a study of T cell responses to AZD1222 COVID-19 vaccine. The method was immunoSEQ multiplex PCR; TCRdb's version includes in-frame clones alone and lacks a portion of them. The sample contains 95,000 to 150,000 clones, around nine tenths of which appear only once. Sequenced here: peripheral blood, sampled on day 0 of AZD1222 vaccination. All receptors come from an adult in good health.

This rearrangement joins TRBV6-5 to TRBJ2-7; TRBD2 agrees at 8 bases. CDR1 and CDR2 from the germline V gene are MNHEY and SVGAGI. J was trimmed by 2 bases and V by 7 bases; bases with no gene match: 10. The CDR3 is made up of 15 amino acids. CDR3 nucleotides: TGTGCCAGCACCCCACGGACTAGCTTCCCCTACGAGCAGTACTTC. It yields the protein CASTPRTSFPYEQYF.

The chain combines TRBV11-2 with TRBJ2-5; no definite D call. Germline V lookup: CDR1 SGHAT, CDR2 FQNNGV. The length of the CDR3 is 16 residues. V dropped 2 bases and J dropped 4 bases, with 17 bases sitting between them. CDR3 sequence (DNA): TGTGCCAGCAGCTTATTAGTGACTTCCACTTCAGAGACCCAGTACTTC. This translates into CASSLLVTSTSETQYF.

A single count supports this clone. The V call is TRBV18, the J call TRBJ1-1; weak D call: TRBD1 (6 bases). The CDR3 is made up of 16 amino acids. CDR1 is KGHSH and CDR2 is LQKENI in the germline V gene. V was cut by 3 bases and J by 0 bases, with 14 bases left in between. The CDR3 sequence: CASSPRDIGVNTEAFF. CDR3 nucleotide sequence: TGTGCCAGCTCACCTCGGGACATTGGAGTGAACACTGAAGCTTTCTTT.

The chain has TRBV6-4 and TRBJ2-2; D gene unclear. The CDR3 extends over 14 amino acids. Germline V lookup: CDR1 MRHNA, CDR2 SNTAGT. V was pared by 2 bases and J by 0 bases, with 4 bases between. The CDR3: CASSDEPNTGELFF. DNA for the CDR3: TGTGCCAGCAGTGACGAGCCGAACACCGGGGAGCTGTTTTTT.

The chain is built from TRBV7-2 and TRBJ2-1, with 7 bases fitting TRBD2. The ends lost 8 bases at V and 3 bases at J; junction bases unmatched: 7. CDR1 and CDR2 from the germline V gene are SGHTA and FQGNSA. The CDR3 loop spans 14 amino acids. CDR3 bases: TGTGCCAGCGGGCGGGAGCTAGTCTACAATGAGCAGTTCTTC. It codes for CASGRELVYNEQFF.

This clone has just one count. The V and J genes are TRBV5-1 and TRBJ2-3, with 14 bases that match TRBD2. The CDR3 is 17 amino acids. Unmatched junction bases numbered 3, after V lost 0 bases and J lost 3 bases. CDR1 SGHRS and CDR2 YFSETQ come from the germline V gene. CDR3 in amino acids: CASSLGLAGGPTDTQYF. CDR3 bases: TGCGCCAGCAGCTTGGGACTAGCGGGAGGGCCTACAGATACGCAGTATTTT. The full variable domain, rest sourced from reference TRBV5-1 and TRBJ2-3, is KAGVTQTPRYLIKTRGQQVTLSCSPISGHRSVSWYQQTPGQGLQFLFEYFSETQRNKGNFPGRFSGRQFSNSRSEMNVSTLELGDSALYLCASSLGLAGGPTDTQYFGPGTRLTVL.

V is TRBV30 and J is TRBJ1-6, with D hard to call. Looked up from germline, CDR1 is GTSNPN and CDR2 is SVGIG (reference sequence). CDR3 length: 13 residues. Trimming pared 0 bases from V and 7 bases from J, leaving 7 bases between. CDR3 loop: CAWSVAGNSPLHF. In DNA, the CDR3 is TGTGCCTGGAGTGTAGCGGGGAATTCACCCCTCCACTTT.

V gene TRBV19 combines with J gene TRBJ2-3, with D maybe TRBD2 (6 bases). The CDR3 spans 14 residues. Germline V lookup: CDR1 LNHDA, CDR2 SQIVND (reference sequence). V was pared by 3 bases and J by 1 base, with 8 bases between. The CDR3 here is CASSMRRGTDTQYF. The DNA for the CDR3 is TGTGCCAGTAGTATGCGGAGGGGCACAGATACGCAGTATTTT.

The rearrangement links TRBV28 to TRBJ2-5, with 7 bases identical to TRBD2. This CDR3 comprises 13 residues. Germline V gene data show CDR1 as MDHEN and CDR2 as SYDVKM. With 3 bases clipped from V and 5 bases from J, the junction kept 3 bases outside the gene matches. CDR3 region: CASSLGGEETQYF. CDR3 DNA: TGTGCCAGCAGTTTGGGGGGGGAGGAGACCCAGTACTTC. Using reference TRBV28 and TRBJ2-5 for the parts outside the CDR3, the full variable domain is DVKVTQSSRYLVKRTGEKVFLECVQDMDHENMFWYRQDPGLGLRLIYFSYDVKMKEKGDIPEGYSVSREKKERFSLILESASTNQTSMYLCASSLGGEETQYFGPGTRLLVL.

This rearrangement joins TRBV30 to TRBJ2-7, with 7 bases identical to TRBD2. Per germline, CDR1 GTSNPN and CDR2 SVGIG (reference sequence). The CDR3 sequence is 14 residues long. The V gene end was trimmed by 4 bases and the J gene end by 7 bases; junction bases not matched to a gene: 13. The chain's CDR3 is CAWTPGLPGQEQYF. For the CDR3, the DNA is TGTGCCTGGACTCCGGGACTACCGGGTCAGGAGCAGTACTTC.

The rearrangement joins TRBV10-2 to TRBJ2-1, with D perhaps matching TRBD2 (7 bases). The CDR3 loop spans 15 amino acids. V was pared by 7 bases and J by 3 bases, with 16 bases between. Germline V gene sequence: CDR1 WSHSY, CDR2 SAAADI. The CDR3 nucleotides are TGCGCCAGCATGTGGTGGGAGGGGGACTACAATGAGCAGTTCTTC. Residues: CASMWWEGDYNEQFF.

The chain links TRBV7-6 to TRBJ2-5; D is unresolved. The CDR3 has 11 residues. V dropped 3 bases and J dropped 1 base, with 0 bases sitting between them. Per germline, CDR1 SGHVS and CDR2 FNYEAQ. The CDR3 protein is CASSFQETQYF. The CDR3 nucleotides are TGTGCCAGCAGCTTCCAAGAGACCCAGTACTTC.

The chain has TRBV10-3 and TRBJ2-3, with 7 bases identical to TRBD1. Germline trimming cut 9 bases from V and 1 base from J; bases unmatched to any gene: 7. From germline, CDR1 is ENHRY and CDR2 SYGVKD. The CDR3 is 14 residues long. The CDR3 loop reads CAINRGLGTDTQYF. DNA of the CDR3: TGTGCCATAAACAGGGGCTTGGGCACAGATACGCAGTATTTT.

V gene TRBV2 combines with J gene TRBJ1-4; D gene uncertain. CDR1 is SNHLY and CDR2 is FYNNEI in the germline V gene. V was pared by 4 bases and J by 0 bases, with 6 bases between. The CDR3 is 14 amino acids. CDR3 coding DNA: TGTGCCAGCAGTGTGAGGGCAACTAATGAAAAACTGTTTTTT. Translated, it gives CASSVRATNEKLFF.

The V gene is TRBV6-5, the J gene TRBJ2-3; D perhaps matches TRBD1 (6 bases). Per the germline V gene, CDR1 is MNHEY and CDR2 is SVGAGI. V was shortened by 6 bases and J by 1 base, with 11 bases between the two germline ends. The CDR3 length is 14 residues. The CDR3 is CASSLQGGTDTQYF. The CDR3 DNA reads TGTGCCAGCAGCCTACAGGGCGGCACAGATACGCAGTATTTT.

CDR3: CASRIPGQGLFGNQPQHF. The CDR3 DNA sequence: TGTGCCAGCAGGATCCCGGGACAGGGCCTTTTTGGCAATCAGCCCCAGCATTTT. The chain links TRBV28 to TRBJ1-5, with TRBD1 identical over 9 bases. In germline, CDR1 is MDHEN, CDR2 SYDVKM. This CDR3 is built from 18 residues. Unmatched junction bases numbered 14, after V lost 6 bases and J lost 2 bases.

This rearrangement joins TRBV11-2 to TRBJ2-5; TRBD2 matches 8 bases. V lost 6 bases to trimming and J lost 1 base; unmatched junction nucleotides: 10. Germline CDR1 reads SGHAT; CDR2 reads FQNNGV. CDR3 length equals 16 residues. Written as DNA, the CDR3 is TGTGCCAGCAGTCTCGGACTAGCTGGCTTCCAAGAGACCCAGTACTTC. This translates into CASSLGLAGFQETQYF. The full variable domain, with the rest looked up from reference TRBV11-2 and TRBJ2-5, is EAGVAQSPRYKIIEKRQSVAFWCNPISGHATLYWYQQILGQGPKLLIQFQNNGVVDDSQLPKDRFSAERLKGVDSTLKIQPAKLEDSAVYLCASSLGLAGFQETQYFGPGTRLLVL.

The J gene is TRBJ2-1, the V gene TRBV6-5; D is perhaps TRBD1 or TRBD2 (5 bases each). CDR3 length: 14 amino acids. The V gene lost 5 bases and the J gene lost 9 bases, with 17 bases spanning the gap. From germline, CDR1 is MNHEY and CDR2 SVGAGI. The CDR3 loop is CASSSDWGSFEQFF. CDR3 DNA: TGTGCCAGCAGTAGCGATTGGGGGTCATTTGAGCAGTTCTTC.

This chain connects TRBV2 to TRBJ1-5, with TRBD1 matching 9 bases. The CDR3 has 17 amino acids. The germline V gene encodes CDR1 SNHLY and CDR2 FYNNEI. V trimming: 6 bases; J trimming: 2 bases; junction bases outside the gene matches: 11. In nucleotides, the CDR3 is TGTGCCAGCAGGAGTCCCGGGACAGGGTGGCGCAATCAGCCCCAGCATTTT. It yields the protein CASRSPGTGWRNQPQHF. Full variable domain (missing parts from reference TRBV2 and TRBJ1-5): EPEVTQTPSHQVTQMGQEVILRCVPISNHLYFYWYRQILGQKVEFLVSFYNNEISEKSEIFDDQFSVERPDGSNFTLKIRSTKLEDSAMYFCASRSPGTGWRNQPQHFGDGTRLSIL.

CDR3 region: CAISLQGSYGYTF. In nucleotides, the CDR3 is TGTGCCATCAGCCTACAGGGATCCTATGGCTACACCTTC. The chain links TRBV10-3 to TRBJ1-2; tentatively, D is TRBD1 (6 bases). The germline gives CDR1 ENHRY, CDR2 SYGVKD. CDR3 size: 13 residues. V lost 6 bases, J lost 4 bases, and 12 bases lay in between.

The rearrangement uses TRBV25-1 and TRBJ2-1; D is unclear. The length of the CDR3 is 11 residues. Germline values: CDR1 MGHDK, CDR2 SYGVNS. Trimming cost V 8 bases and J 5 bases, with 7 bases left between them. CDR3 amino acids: CASDHNNEQFF. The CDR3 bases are TGTGCCAGCGATCACAACAATGAGCAGTTCTTC.

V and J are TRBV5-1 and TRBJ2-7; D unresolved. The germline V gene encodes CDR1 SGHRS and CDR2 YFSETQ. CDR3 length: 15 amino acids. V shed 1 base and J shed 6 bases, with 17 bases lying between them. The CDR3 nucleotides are TGCGCCAGCAGCTTGATCGAGGCAGATTTTGCCGAGCAGTACTTC. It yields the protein CASSLIEADFAEQYF.

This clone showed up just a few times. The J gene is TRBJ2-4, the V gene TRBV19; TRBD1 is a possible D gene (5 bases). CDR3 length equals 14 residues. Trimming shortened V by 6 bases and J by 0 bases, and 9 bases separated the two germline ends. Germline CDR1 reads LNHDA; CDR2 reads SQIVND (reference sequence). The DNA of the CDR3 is TGTGCCAGTAGGCAGGGCGTAGCCAAAAACATTCAGTACTTC. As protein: CASRQGVAKNIQYF.

The CDR3, as DNA: TGTGCCAGCAGCCTTAGCGGAACCGGGGAGCTGTTTTTT. Its protein product is CASSLSGTGELFF. The rearrangement uses TRBV28 and TRBJ2-2, with D maybe TRBD2 (6 bases). Germline-derived CDR1 and CDR2 are MDHEN and SYDVKM. V dropped 6 bases and J dropped 5 bases, with 10 bases sitting between them. This CDR3 is 13 amino acids long. The full variable domain, its missing parts supplied by reference TRBV28 and TRBJ2-2, is DVKVTQSSRYLVKRTGEKVFLECVQDMDHENMFWYRQDPGLGLRLIYFSYDVKMKEKGDIPEGYSVSREKKERFSLILESASTNQTSMYLCASSLSGTGELFFGEGSRLTVL.

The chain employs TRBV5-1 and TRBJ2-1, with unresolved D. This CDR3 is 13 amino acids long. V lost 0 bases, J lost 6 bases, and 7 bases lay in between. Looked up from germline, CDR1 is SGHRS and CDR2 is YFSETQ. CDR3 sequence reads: CASSLDRSNEQFF. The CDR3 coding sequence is TGCGCCAGCAGCTTGGACCGGTCCAATGAGCAGTTCTTC.

CDR3 in amino acids: CASSPGTGRNQPQHF. The CDR3 bases are TGTGCCAGCAGCCCCGGGACAGGGCGCAATCAGCCCCAGCATTTT. V gene TRBV5-5 combines with J gene TRBJ1-5, with 9 bases aligning to TRBD1. The CDR3 spans 15 residues. V gave up 4 bases and J gave up 2 bases; unmatched junction bases: 4. Looked up from germline, CDR1 is SGHKS and CDR2 is YYEKEE (reference sequence).

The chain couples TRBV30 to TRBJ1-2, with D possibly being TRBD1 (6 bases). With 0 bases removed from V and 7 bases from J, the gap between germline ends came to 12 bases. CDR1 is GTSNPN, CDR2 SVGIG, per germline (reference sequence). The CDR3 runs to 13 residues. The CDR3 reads CAWSVMWGLGYTF. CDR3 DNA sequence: TGTGCCTGGAGTGTAATGTGGGGGCTTGGCTACACCTTC.

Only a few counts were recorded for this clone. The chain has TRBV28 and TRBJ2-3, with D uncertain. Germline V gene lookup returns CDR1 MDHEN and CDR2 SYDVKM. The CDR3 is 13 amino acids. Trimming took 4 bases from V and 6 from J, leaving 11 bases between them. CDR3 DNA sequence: TGTGCCAGCAGTTCATATCCAGAGGATACGCAGTATTTT. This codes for CASSSYPEDTQYF.

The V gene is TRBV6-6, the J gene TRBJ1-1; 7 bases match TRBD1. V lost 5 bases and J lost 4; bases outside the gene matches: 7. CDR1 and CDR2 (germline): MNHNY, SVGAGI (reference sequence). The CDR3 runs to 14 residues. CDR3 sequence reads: CASSNIQGSTEAFF. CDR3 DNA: TGTGCCAGCAGTAACATACAGGGGAGCACTGAAGCTTTCTTT.

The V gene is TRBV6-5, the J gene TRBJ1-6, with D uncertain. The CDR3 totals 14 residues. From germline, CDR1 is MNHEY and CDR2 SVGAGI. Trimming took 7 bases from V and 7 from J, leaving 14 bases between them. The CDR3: CASTYEVGNSPLHF. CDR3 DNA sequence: TGTGCCAGCACGTATGAAGTGGGGAATTCACCCCTCCACTTT.

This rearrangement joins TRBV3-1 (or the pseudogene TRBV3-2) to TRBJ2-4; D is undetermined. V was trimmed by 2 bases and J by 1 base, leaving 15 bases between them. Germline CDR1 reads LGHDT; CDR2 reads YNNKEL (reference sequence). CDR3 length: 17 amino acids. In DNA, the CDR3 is TGTGCCAGCAGCCAACCCTACAGAATGGGGGCCAAAAACATTCAGTACTTC. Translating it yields CASSQPYRMGAKNIQYF.

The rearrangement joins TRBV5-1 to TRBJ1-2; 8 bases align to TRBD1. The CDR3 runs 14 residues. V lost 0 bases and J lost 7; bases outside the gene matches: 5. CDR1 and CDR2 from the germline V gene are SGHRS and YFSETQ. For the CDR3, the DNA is TGCGCCAGCAGCTTGGGACAGGGGACGGGTGGCTACACCTTC. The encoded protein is CASSLGQGTGGYTF.